The present TCR beta chain was sequenced within a study of shared clonotypes between healthy human individuals. The study, taken as a whole, reports: The study found about 5% of naive CD4 clonotypes shared across a few donors.

V lost 3 bases to trimming and J lost 3 bases, with 10 bases between them. Germline V gives CDR1 MGHRA, CDR2 YSYEKL. This CDR3 has 14 residues. On sorted subsets, replicate PCRs used 200 to 250 ng DNA, or some 28,000 T cell genomes. Sequencing was performed with immunoSEQ multiplex PCR; in TCRdb, only in-frame clones are kept and a portion is missing. The sample lists 630,000 or so clones, 98% occurring once. In the naive CD8 group, cells lacked CD45RO and were positively selected for CCR7, so terminally differentiated effector memory CD45RA+ cells were left out. Concerning this clone: No antigen is known for it.

The chain recombines TRBV4-1 with TRBJ2-3; possibly TRBD2 for D (6 bases). This TCR derives from a man between 25 and 39 years old in good health. Sequencing was done on a sample of naive CD8+ T cells sorted from blood. The CDR3, as DNA: TGCGCCAGCAGCCACCCCGGGACTACAGATACGCAGTATTTT. This encodes CASSHPGTTDTQYF.